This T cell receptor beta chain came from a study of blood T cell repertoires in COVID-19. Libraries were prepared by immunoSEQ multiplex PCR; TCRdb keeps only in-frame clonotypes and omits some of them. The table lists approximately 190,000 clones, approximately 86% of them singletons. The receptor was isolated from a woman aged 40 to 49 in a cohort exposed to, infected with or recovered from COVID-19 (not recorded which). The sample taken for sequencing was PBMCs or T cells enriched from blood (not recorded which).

In nucleotides, the CDR3 is TGTGCCACCTCAGATCAGGGGAATCAGCCCCAGCATTTT. It translates to CATSDQGNQPQHF. V usage is TRBV15 and J usage is TRBJ1-5, with a weak D call TRBD1 (6 bases). This CDR3 contains 13 residues. Germline V gene lookup returns CDR1 LNHNV and CDR2 YYDKDF (reference sequence). Trimming cost V 8 bases and J 4 bases, with 12 bases left between them.